Sequencing of this T cell receptor beta chain was carried out in a study of CD8+ T cells in alopecia areata. As to this clone: The antigen remains unidentified.

Extraction of RNA preceded its reverse transcription into cDNA, which served as the sequencing template. Profiled with immunoSEQ multiplex PCR; TCRdb holds only in-frame clones, not every one. The repertoire holds 90,000 to 120,000 clones, with 50% to 60% as singletons. Germline CDR1 MNHEY, CDR2 SMNVEV (reference sequence). This CDR3 contains 14 residues. Trimming removed 0 bases at V and 3 bases at J, with 9 bases between. Samples from alopecia areata patients were lesional scalp punch biopsies and peripheral blood. Isolation of CD4+ and CD8+ T cells from PBMCs was achieved by sorting. The study's findings and limits: Lesional scalp displayed greater clonality than normal scalp, most notably in alopecia totalis/universalis.

The chain uses TRBV27 and TRBJ2-7; no clear D gene. The sample taken for sequencing was NKG2D-low CD8+ T cells sorted from blood. This sequence was found in a human donor with alopecia areata. CDR3 sequence (DNA): TGTGCCAGCAGTTTATCGGGGTATTACTACGAGCAGTACTTC. It encodes CASSLSGYYYEQYF.